The 11 T cell receptor beta chains below all came from one sample that was sequenced in a study of blood T cell repertoires in COVID-19. Sequenced by immunoSEQ multiplex PCR; TCRdb stores in-frame clones only, minus some. The table records approximately 190,000 clones, 70% to 85% of them present only once. Source material: peripheral blood. Every receptor here comes from a human donor with acute or convalescent COVID-19. The donor label of this sample is uncertain.

The chain is built from TRBV6-5 and TRBJ1-5, with D hard to call. V lost 0 bases, J lost 4 bases, and 10 bases lay in between. Germline assignment: CDR1 MNHEY and CDR2 SVGAGI. The CDR3 extends over 15 amino acids. CDR3 in DNA: TGTGCCAGCAGTTACTCGGGCCAGTTTAATCAGCCCCAGCATTTT. Protein product: CASSYSGQFNQPQHF.

The chain has TRBV7-9 and TRBJ2-2; the D gene is possibly TRBD2 (6 bases). In germline, CDR1 is SEHNR, CDR2 FQNEAQ (reference sequence). The CDR3 covers 17 residues. V was clipped by 1 base and J by 0 bases, with 12 bases between them. The DNA of the CDR3 is TGTGCCAGCAGCTTAGAGAGGCTAGCGCCGAACACCGGGGAGCTGTTTTTT. Translated: CASSLERLAPNTGELFF.

This chain links TRBV6-2 or TRBV6-3 with TRBJ1-5; D is uncertain. V was shortened by 6 bases and J by 8 bases, with 11 bases between the two germline ends. The CDR3 extends over 12 amino acids. CDR1 and CDR2 from the germline V gene are MNHEY and SVGEGT. Here the CDR3 reads CASSRHREPQHF. CDR3 nucleotide sequence: TGTGCCAGCAGCCGACACCGTGAGCCCCAGCATTTT.

This clone was observed once. The chain uses TRBV7-2 and TRBJ2-3; TRBD1 matches 9 bases. V shed 5 bases, J shed 6 bases, and the junction held 9 bases outside the gene matches. CDR1 SGHTA and CDR2 FQGNSA come from the germline V gene. The CDR3 has 15 residues. Here the CDR3 DNA reads TGTGCCAGCAGCCCGGCCCGGGACAGGGCTGATACGCAGTATTTT. This sequence encodes CASSPARDRADTQYF.

The chain employs TRBV3-1 (or the pseudogene TRBV3-2) and TRBJ2-7; D is perhaps TRBD2 (6 bases). Germline V lookup: CDR1 LGHDT, CDR2 YNNKEL (reference sequence). CDR3 size: 14 residues. V was shortened by 0 bases and J by 4 bases, with 10 bases between the two germline ends. CDR3 protein: CASSQDWGRYEQYF. CDR3 coding DNA: TGTGCCAGCAGCCAAGATTGGGGGAGGTACGAGCAGTACTTC.

The chain uses TRBV28 and TRBJ1-2, with D possibly TRBD1 on 6 matching bases. V dropped 6 bases and J dropped 4 bases, with 12 bases sitting between them. The CDR3 loop spans 13 amino acids. Germline values: CDR1 MDHEN, CDR2 SYDVKM. The CDR3 DNA reads TGTGCCAGCAGGGACAGTCAGAGCTATGGCTACACCTTC. Translated: CASRDSQSYGYTF.

The V and J genes are TRBV5-4 and TRBJ2-7, with TRBD1 identical over 7 bases. The CDR3 has 14 residues. The junction had 7 bases not matched to a gene; V was cut back by 4 bases and J by 3 bases. Germline CDR1 is SGHNT and CDR2 is YYREEE (reference sequence). Here the CDR3 reads CASSNRDRYYEQYF. CDR3 sequence (DNA): TGTGCCAGCAGCAACCGGGACAGATACTACGAGCAGTACTTC.

As regards this clone: This CDR3 is also generated by other DNA sequences in the sample. This chain links TRBV5-1 with TRBJ1-5; D may be TRBD1 (6 bases). Germline CDR1 SGHRS, CDR2 YFSETQ. CDR3 length: 15 residues. Trimming took 0 bases from V and 2 from J, leaving 9 bases between them. The CDR3 sequence is CASSLEQGRNQPQHF. The CDR3 DNA reads TGCGCCAGCAGCTTGGAACAGGGTCGCAATCAGCCCCAGCATTTT.

This clone was observed a handful of times. This chain uses TRBV5-4 with TRBJ1-6; D is possibly TRBD1 (6 bases). CDR3 length: 16 residues. Germline V gene data show CDR1 as SGHNT and CDR2 as YYREEE (reference sequence). The germline V and J ends were trimmed by 0 bases and 1 base, with 8 bases remaining between them. The CDR3 region is CASSLDRASYNSPLHF. In DNA, the CDR3 is TGTGCCAGCAGCTTGGACAGGGCATCCTATAATTCACCCCTCCACTTT. The full variable domain, completed using reference TRBV5-4 and TRBJ1-6, is ETGVTQSPTHLIKTRGQQVTLRCSSQSGHNTVSWYQQALGQGPQFIFQYYREEENGRGNFPPRFSGLQFPNYSSELNVNALELDDSALYLCASSLDRASYNSPLHFGNGTRLTVT.

CDR3 bases: TGTGCCAGCTCACTAGCGGGAGCGGTCGGGGAGCTGTTTTTT. This gives the protein CASSLAGAVGELFF. The chain couples TRBV18 to TRBJ2-2; 9 bases are shared with TRBD2. The V gene end was trimmed by 4 bases and the J gene end by 7 bases; junction bases not matched to a gene: 4. Germline loops: CDR1 KGHSH, CDR2 LQKENI. The CDR3 totals 14 residues.

This clone was observed a handful of times. The V gene is TRBV4-1, the J gene TRBJ1-4; 11 nucleotides match TRBD1. Germline CDR1 MGHRA, CDR2 YSYEKL. This CDR3 is built from 12 residues. V lost 3 bases and J lost 15; bases outside the gene matches: 3. CDR3 coding DNA: TGCGCCAGCAGCCAGGGACAGGGGGGCTTGTTTTTT. The encoded protein is CASSQGQGGLFF.